Following are 15 T cell receptor beta chains from one sample sequenced in a study of T cells in Graves' hyperthyroidism and ophthalmopathy. From RNA transcripts, TCR beta CDR3 regions were amplified. Using the HTBI primer set, a first-round RT-PCR was run on the TCR CDR3. Via MiXCR, TCRdb re-called the multiplex PCR reads, giving one row per CDR3 protein. The data hold around 300,000 distinct CDR3 sequences, with 12% to 15% observed a single time. The source material was blood. The receptors were gathered from a woman in her forties or fifties with Graves' hyperthyroidism that later progressed to Graves' ophthalmopathy.

V usage is TRBV14 and J usage is TRBJ2-5; D may be TRBD2 (6 bases). Germline lookup yields CDR1 SGHDN and CDR2 FVKESK. This CDR3 comprises 13 residues. Trimming took off 1 base at V and 4 bases at J, with 7 bases between the two ends. This CDR3 is CASSQVGGETQYF. The CDR3 nucleotides are TGTGCCAGCAGCCAAGTCGGGGGAGAGACCCAGTACTTC. Full variable domain (missing parts from reference TRBV14 and TRBJ2-5): EAGVTQFPSHSVIEKGQTVTLRCDPISGHDNLYWYRRVMGKEIKFLLHFVKESKQDESGMPNNRFLAERTGGTYSTLKVQPAELEDSGVYFCASSQVGGETQYFGPGTRLLVL.

In its sample, this clonotype was seen many times. J is TRBJ1-5 and V is TRBV6-1; tentatively, D is TRBD1 (6 bases). The CDR3 sequence is 17 residues long. Germline V gene data show CDR1 as MNHNS and CDR2 as SASEGT. Trimming pared 0 bases from V and 0 bases from J, leaving 12 bases between. This CDR3 is CASSEAAGAHSNQPQHF. CDR3 in DNA: TGTGCCAGCAGTGAAGCGGCAGGGGCGCATAGCAATCAGCCCCAGCATTTT.

At least ten counts were recorded for this clonotype. The J gene is TRBJ2-7, the V gene TRBV11-1; 7 nucleotides match TRBD1. CDR3 length: 13 residues. Losses at the gene ends were 5 bases for V and 7 bases for J; bases not matched to a gene: 8. Germline CDR1 reads SGHAT; CDR2 reads FQDESV (reference sequence). Here the CDR3 reads CASSPWTGQEQYF. CDR3 bases: TGTGCCAGCAGCCCCTGGACAGGACAGGAGCAGTACTTC.

This clonotype was picked up many times. The chain carries TRBV5-1 and TRBJ1-2, with D unclear. Germline V gives CDR1 SGHRS, CDR2 YFSETQ. Trimming took 0 bases from V and 6 from J, leaving 9 bases between them. This CDR3 has 13 residues. CDR3 coding DNA: TGCGCCAGCAGCTTGGGGGGAGAGGATGGCTACACCTTC. It translates to CASSLGGEDGYTF.

This clonotype was recorded many times. The chain combines TRBV5-1 with TRBJ2-2, with a tentative D call TRBD2 (5 bases). Germline assignment: CDR1 SGHRS and CDR2 YFSETQ. CDR3 length: 14 residues. V was cut by 0 bases and J by 4 bases, with 7 bases left in between. This CDR3 is CASSLGEPTGELFF. CDR3 DNA: TGCGCCAGCAGCTTGGGGGAGCCCACCGGGGAGCTGTTTTTT.

This clonotype has a count of ten or more. The CDR3 nucleotides read TGTGCCAGCAGTGGCCCCTCCGGGACTAGCAACAATGAGCAGTTCTTC. Its translation: CASSGPSGTSNNEQFF. V gene TRBV2 combines with J gene TRBJ2-1, with 9 bases matching TRBD2. The CDR3 length is 16 residues. The V gene end was trimmed by 4 bases and the J gene end by 5 bases; junction bases not matched to a gene: 9. The germline V gene has CDR1 SNHLY and CDR2 FYNNEI. Full variable domain (rest looked up from reference TRBV2 and TRBJ2-1): EPEVTQTPSHQVTQMGQEVILRCVPISNHLYFYWYRQILGQKVEFLVSFYNNEISEKSEIFDDQFSVERPDGSNFTLKIRSTKLEDSAMYFCASSGPSGTSNNEQFFGPGTRLTVL.

This clonotype appeared many times. This CDR3 is CASTRGGGNTEAFF. The DNA of the CDR3 is TGTGCCAGCACCCGAGGGGGGGGGAACACTGAAGCTTTCTTT. The V call is TRBV12-3 or TRBV12-4, the J call TRBJ1-1; tentative D call: TRBD1 (6 bases). This CDR3 is 14 amino acids long. Between the trimmed V and J ends, which lost 7 bases and 1 base, there was a span of 13 bases.

This clonotype was detected many times. The chain combines TRBV24-1 with TRBJ2-5, with TRBD2 matching over 10 bases. V dropped 1 base and J dropped 4; count of bases not matched to a gene: 11. The germline V gene encodes CDR1 KGHDR and CDR2 SFDVKD. The CDR3 is 18 residues long. The CDR3 region is CATSDFRGLGLAVETQYF. The CDR3 coding sequence is TGTGCCACCAGTGATTTCAGAGGCCTCGGACTAGCGGTAGAGACCCAGTACTTC.

This clonotype appeared many times. The rearrangement links TRBV6-1 to TRBJ1-5; D not resolved. CDR3 length equals 11 residues. V shed 8 bases and J shed 10 bases, with 12 bases lying between them. Germline V lookup: CDR1 MNHNS, CDR2 SASEGT. CDR3 in DNA: TGTGCCAGCTCAGGTTATATCCCCCAGCATTTT. It translates to CASSGYIPQHF.

This clonotype was counted ten times or more. The V gene is TRBV2, the J gene TRBJ1-1, with D unclear. Germline assignment: CDR1 SNHLY and CDR2 FYNNEI. The CDR3 has 13 residues. Trimming took 4 bases from V and 5 from J, leaving 11 bases between them. As DNA, the CDR3 is TGTGCCAGCAGTGTAGGATTTTCTACTGAAGCTTTCTTT. It specifies CASSVGFSTEAFF. Using reference TRBV2 and TRBJ1-1 for the parts outside the CDR3, the full variable domain is EPEVTQTPSHQVTQMGQEVILRCVPISNHLYFYWYRQILGQKVEFLVSFYNNEISEKSEIFDDQFSVERPDGSNFTLKIRSTKLEDSAMYFCASSVGFSTEAFFGQGTRLTVV.

There are many counts of this clonotype. The chain couples TRBV20-1 to TRBJ2-7, with 9 bases fitting TRBD1. V lost 4 bases and J lost 4; bases outside the gene matches: 5. This CDR3 has 13 residues. Germline-derived CDR1 and CDR2 are DFQATT and SNEGSKA (reference sequence). CDR3 sequence (DNA): TGCAGTGCTATCGCACAGGGGGCTTACGAGCAGTACTTC. Encoded protein: CSAIAQGAYEQYF.

This clonotype was counted at least ten times. The rearrangement links TRBV10-3 to TRBJ2-3, with 8 bases aligning to TRBD2. V lost 7 bases to trimming and J lost 6 bases; unmatched junction nucleotides: 21. Germline lookup yields CDR1 ENHRY and CDR2 SYGVKD. CDR3 length: 18 amino acids. The DNA for the CDR3 is TGTGCCATCATGTCCCGGGCGGGGGGTGCGGAGGTATTGGATACGCAGTATTTT. It specifies CAIMSRAGGAEVLDTQYF.

This clonotype was counted many times. V usage is TRBV7-9 and J usage is TRBJ2-1, with D possibly matching TRBD2 (5 bases). The V end was cut by 4 bases, the J end by 6 bases, with 19 bases between. The CDR3 is 16 amino acids. CDR1 and CDR2 from the germline V gene are SEHNR and FQNEAQ (reference sequence). The CDR3 DNA reads TGTGCCAGCAGCTCGGGAAGCGGTAAAGGGCTCAATGAGCAGTTCTTC. The encoded protein is CASSSGSGKGLNEQFF.

Ten or more counts support this clonotype. The V gene is TRBV6-1, the J gene TRBJ1-2; perhaps TRBD1 as D (5 bases). The CDR3 has 13 residues. Trimming removed 6 bases at V and 8 bases at J, with 16 bases between. Germline V gene lookup returns CDR1 MNHNS and CDR2 SASEGT. As DNA, the CDR3 is TGTGCCAGCAGACCCGGGACTGCGGGAGGCTACACCTTC. This translates into CASRPGTAGGYTF.

The table lists this clonotype with many counts. The CDR3 DNA sequence: TGTGCCAGCAGTTACGGGCAGGGGCTGGAGACCCAGTACTTC. Translated: CASSYGQGLETQYF. The chain recombines TRBV6-2 or TRBV6-3 with TRBJ2-5, with D possibly being TRBD1 (6 bases). V dropped 2 bases and J dropped 5 bases, with 12 bases sitting between them. The CDR3 sequence is 14 residues long. CDR1 is MNHEY, CDR2 SVGEGT, per germline.